One and the same sample provided the 27 T cell receptor beta chains below, sequenced in a study of T cell responses to AZD1222 COVID-19 vaccine. The assay was immunoSEQ multiplex PCR, and TCRdb's table has in-frame clones only and misses some. Among roughly 150,000 clones listed, around 92% were seen once. The sample was peripheral blood, taken on day 0 of AZD1222 vaccination. Receptors were obtained from an adult in good health.

The chain joins TRBV5-4 to TRBJ2-5, with D hard to call. Germline CDR1 reads SGHNT; CDR2 reads YYREEE (reference sequence). Trimming stripped 4 bases from V and 2 bases from J, with 3 bases between. The CDR3 consists of 11 residues. DNA for the CDR3: TGTGCCAGCAGCCCTCAAGAGACCCAGTACTTC. Translated: CASSPQETQYF.

This clone has just one count. The chain is built from TRBV5-1 and TRBJ1-5; 11 bases are a match to TRBD1. The CDR3 sequence is 15 residues long. V trimming: 5 bases; J trimming: 4 bases; junction bases outside the gene matches: 5. The germline V gene has CDR1 SGHRS and CDR2 YFSETQ. The CDR3 nucleotides are TGCGCCAGCAGTCGGGACAGGGGGTCGAATCAGCCCCAGCATTTT. Translated: CASSRDRGSNQPQHF. The whole variable domain, remainder taken from reference TRBV5-1 and TRBJ1-5, is KAGVTQTPRYLIKTRGQQVTLSCSPISGHRSVSWYQQTPGQGLQFLFEYFSETQRNKGNFPGRFSGRQFSNSRSEMNVSTLELGDSALYLCASSRDRGSNQPQHFGDGTRLSIL.

The V and J genes are TRBV18 and TRBJ1-2; no definite D call. V lost 2 bases to trimming and J lost 8 bases, with 6 bases between them. The CDR3 runs to 11 residues. The germline CDR1 and CDR2 sequences are KGHSH and LQKENI. The CDR3 is CASSPSDGYTF. CDR3 in DNA: TGTGCCAGCTCACCATCCGACGGCTACACCTTC.

The chain couples TRBV5-1 to TRBJ2-4, with 10 bases matching TRBD2. CDR3 size: 20 residues. V dropped 7 bases and J dropped 0; count of bases not matched to a gene: 19. Germline CDR1 SGHRS, CDR2 YFSETQ. The CDR3 loop is CASSPAGGQREGIAKNIQYF. CDR3 bases: TGCGCCAGCTCCCCCGCGGGGGGGCAGCGGGAGGGCATAGCCAAAAACATTCAGTACTTC.

This chain uses TRBV2 with TRBJ2-7, with TRBD2 as a possible D gene (5 bases). V gave up 4 bases and J gave up 6 bases, with 10 bases separating them. The CDR3 is 12 residues long. From germline, CDR1 is SNHLY and CDR2 FYNNEI. In nucleotides, the CDR3 is TGTGCCAGCAGTGCCTTCCGGGGCGAGCAGTACTTC. Protein product: CASSAFRGEQYF.

The chain combines TRBV7-2 with TRBJ1-3, with D unclear. Trimming took 1 base from V and 0 from J, leaving 7 bases between them. CDR1 is SGHTA and CDR2 is FQGNSA in the germline V gene. This CDR3 is built from 15 residues. CDR3 bases: TGTGCCAGCAGCTTAGTACCTGACTCTGGAAACACCATATATTTT. Protein sequence: CASSLVPDSGNTIYF.

CDR3 region: CASSVRQGAYSPLHF. CDR3 nucleotides: TGTGCCAGCAGCGTTAGACAGGGGGCCTATTCACCCCTCCACTTT. The chain joins TRBV11-3 to TRBJ1-6; the match to TRBD1 covers 10 bases. CDR3 length: 15 amino acids. Trimming at V came to 5 bases and at J to 8 bases, leaving 6 bases not matched to a gene. In germline, CDR1 is SGHNT, CDR2 YENEEA. Supplemented by reference TRBV11-3 and TRBJ1-6, the full variable domain reads EAGVVQSPRYKIIEKKQPVAFWCNPISGHNTLYWYLQNLGQGPELLIRYENEEAVDDSQLPKDRFSAERLKGVDSTLKIQPAELGDSAVYLCASSVRQGAYSPLHFGNGTRLTVT.

V gene TRBV4-1 combines with J gene TRBJ2-3; 11 nucleotides line up with TRBD2. Unmatched junction bases numbered 19, after V lost 5 bases and J lost 6 bases. This CDR3 has 19 residues. The germline V gene encodes CDR1 MGHRA and CDR2 YSYEKL. CDR3 amino acids: CASSAWGGRTSGPGDTQYF. The CDR3 bases are TGCGCCAGCAGCGCCTGGGGGGGCAGGACTAGCGGGCCAGGGGATACGCAGTATTTT.

This chain joins TRBV6-5 and TRBJ1-1, with 8 bases identical to TRBD1. Germline CDR1 is MNHEY and CDR2 is SVGAGI. Trimming cost V 7 bases and J 6 bases; bases outside gene matches: 4. CDR3 length: 12 residues. DNA for the CDR3: TGTGCCAGCATTAAACAGGGGGCTGAAGCTTTCTTT. Its protein product is CASIKQGAEAFF.

The chain links TRBV6-5 to TRBJ2-3; no firm D call. V lost 6 bases and J lost 0, with 4 bases in between. CDR3 size: 12 residues. Germline CDR1 and CDR2: MNHEY and SVGAGI. CDR3 in DNA: TGTGCCAGCAGGGGCAGCACAGATACGCAGTATTTT. Its translation: CASRGSTDTQYF.

The V and J genes are TRBV27 and TRBJ1-1; D unclear. CDR1 is MNHEY and CDR2 is SMNVEV in the germline V gene (reference sequence). The CDR3 length is 13 residues. V lost 4 bases to trimming and J lost 2 bases, with 8 bases between them. CDR3 DNA sequence: TGTGCCAGCAGTTCGGACGGAAACACTGAAGCTTTCTTT. It yields the protein CASSSDGNTEAFF.

This clone was counted a single time. This chain joins TRBV7-6 and TRBJ1-5; a weak D match, TRBD1 (5 bases). V gave up 1 base and J gave up 3 bases, with 7 bases separating them. The CDR3 sequence is 14 residues long. Germline V gene data show CDR1 as SGHVS and CDR2 as FNYEAQ. This chain's CDR3 is CASSLDGHNQPQHF. Written as DNA, the CDR3 is TGTGCCAGCAGCTTAGACGGACACAATCAGCCCCAGCATTTT.

The V gene is TRBV7-9, the J gene TRBJ1-2; weak D call: TRBD1 (5 bases). The CDR3 has 14 amino acids. Germline CDR1 SEHNR, CDR2 FQNEAQ (reference sequence). V dropped 6 bases and J dropped 7 bases, with 18 bases sitting between them. For the CDR3, the DNA is TGTGCCAGCAGAAACCTTCCCGGGGGTCTTGGCTACACCTTC. Amino acid sequence: CASRNLPGGLGYTF.

The chain is built from TRBV2 and TRBJ1-2; possibly TRBD1 for D (5 bases). The CDR3 has 12 amino acids. CDR1 and CDR2 (germline): SNHLY, FYNNEI. Deletions cut 2 bases from V and 8 bases from J, with 9 bases between. CDR3 in amino acids: CASSEQGRGYTF. CDR3 nucleotide sequence: TGTGCCAGCAGTGAACAGGGTAGAGGCTACACCTTC.

The V and J genes are TRBV30 and TRBJ1-1; D is unclear. V was clipped by 0 bases and J by 6 bases, with 8 bases between them. Germline V gene data show CDR1 as GTSNPN and CDR2 as SVGIG (reference sequence). The CDR3 totals 12 residues. The DNA for the CDR3 is TGTGCCTGGAGTGTAGATTGGGCTGAAGCTTTCTTT. Amino acids: CAWSVDWAEAFF. The whole variable domain, filled in from reference TRBV30 and TRBJ1-1, reads SQTIHQWPATLVQPVGSPLSLECTVEGTSNPNLYWYRQAAGRGLQLLFYSVGIGQISSEVPQNLSASRPQDRQFILSSKKLLLSDSGFYLCAWSVDWAEAFFGQGTRLTVV.

V is TRBV23-1 and J is TRBJ1-5; D is ambiguous. Being an ORF, TRBV23-1 has a function that is uncertain. V was clipped by 0 bases and J by 2 bases, with 23 bases between them. The CDR3 consists of 20 residues. CDR3 loop: CASSQSSPSIPRWGNQPQHF. The DNA of the CDR3 is TGCGCCAGCAGTCAATCATCTCCGAGCATCCCTAGGTGGGGCAATCAGCCCCAGCATTTT.

V and J are TRBV13 and TRBJ2-1, with 8 positions matching TRBD1. Per germline, CDR1 PRHDT and CDR2 FYEKMQ (reference sequence). The CDR3 is 18 residues long. Trimming at V came to 5 bases and at J to 0 bases, leaving 12 bases not matched to a gene. The CDR3 DNA reads as TGTGCCAGCAGCCCCGGGACAGGTTCATGGAGCTCCTACAATGAGCAGTTCTTC. The encoded protein is CASSPGTGSWSSYNEQFF. The variable domain in full, completed from reference TRBV13 and TRBJ2-1, reads AAGVIQSPRHLIKEKRETATLKCYPIPRHDTVYWYQQGPGQDPQFLISFYEKMQSDKGSIPDRFSAQQFSDYHSELNMSSLELGDSALYFCASSPGTGSWSSYNEQFFGPGTRLTVL.

The chain carries TRBV7-6 and TRBJ1-2; D not resolved. Germline CDR1 reads SGHVS; CDR2 reads FNYEAQ. Trimming stripped 5 bases from V and 2 bases from J, with 15 bases between. The CDR3 sequence is 15 residues long. The CDR3 is CASSETTMGNYGYTF. Here the CDR3 DNA reads TGTGCCAGCAGCGAGACGACAATGGGGAACTATGGCTACACCTTC. Drawing the rest from reference TRBV7-6 and TRBJ1-2, the complete variable domain is GAGVSQSPRYKVTKRGQDVALRCDPISGHVSLYWYRQALGQGPEFLTYFNYEAQQDKSGLPNDRFSAERPEGSISTLTIQRTEQRDSAMYRCASSETTMGNYGYTFGSGTRLTVV.

The chain uses TRBV15 and TRBJ2-7; no clear D. CDR1 and CDR2 from the germline V gene are LNHNV and YYDKDF (reference sequence). The CDR3 loop spans 14 amino acids. The V end was cut by 6 bases, the J end by 3 bases, with 15 bases between. This CDR3 is CATSFFGSVYEQYF. The CDR3 DNA follows: TGTGCCACCAGTTTTTTCGGTTCGGTCTACGAGCAGTACTTC.

The chain carries TRBV5-1 and TRBJ2-5; D is possibly TRBD1 or TRBD2 (6 bases each). This CDR3 is 14 amino acids long. V lost 3 bases, J lost 5 bases, and 14 bases lay in between. Germline V CDR1 and CDR2: SGHRS, YFSETQ. DNA of the CDR3: TGCGCCAGCAGCTCGCCGGGGGCGGCGGAGACCCAGTACTTC. Protein product: CASSSPGAAETQYF.

The chain has TRBV19 and TRBJ2-7; 7 bases align to TRBD1. V gave up 6 bases and J gave up 2 bases; unmatched junction bases: 10. Germline V gene sequence: CDR1 LNHDA, CDR2 SQIVND (reference sequence). The CDR3 loop spans 15 amino acids. CDR3 sequence (DNA): TGTGCCAGTAGCCGTGACAGGGTAGTCCCCTACGAGCAGTACTTC. The encoded protein is CASSRDRVVPYEQYF.

This clone has only one observation. This chain connects TRBV7-9 to TRBJ2-1, with 9 bases aligning to TRBD1. The V gene end was trimmed by 2 bases and the J gene end by 4 bases; junction bases not matched to a gene: 6. The CDR3 runs 16 residues. In germline, CDR1 is SEHNR, CDR2 FQNEAQ (reference sequence). As DNA, the CDR3 is TGTGCCAGCAGCTTACCCGGGACAGGGACATACAATGAGCAGTTCTTC. Its translation: CASSLPGTGTYNEQFF.

This chain joins TRBV19 and TRBJ2-3; 10 bases fit TRBD2. With 4 bases clipped from V and 2 bases from J, the junction kept 9 bases outside the gene matches. The germline gives CDR1 LNHDA, CDR2 SQIVND (reference sequence). The CDR3 loop spans 17 amino acids. The CDR3 coding sequence is TGTGCCAGTAGTACCTGGACTAGCGGAGCCTACACAGATACGCAGTATTTT. Amino acids: CASSTWTSGAYTDTQYF.

V gene TRBV4-1 combines with J gene TRBJ1-2; TRBD1 aligns across 7 bases. V gave up 1 base and J gave up 3 bases; unmatched junction bases: 2. CDR1 is MGHRA, CDR2 YSYEKL, per germline. This CDR3 spans 14 amino acids. The CDR3 DNA follows: TGCGCCAGCAGCCAAGCCAGGGGGGACTATGGCTACACCTTC. Translating gives CASSQARGDYGYTF.

This rearrangement joins TRBV27 to TRBJ1-6; D possibly corresponds to TRBD1 (5 bases). CDR1 MNHEY and CDR2 SMNVEV come from the germline V gene (reference sequence). Deletions cut 6 bases from V and 8 bases from J, with 8 bases between. The length of the CDR3 is 12 residues. The CDR3 coding sequence is TGTGCCAGCAGAGGGGTGTATTCACCCCTCCACTTT. Translation: CASRGVYSPLHF.

The chain couples TRBV11-2 to TRBJ2-1; D gene uncertain. There are 13 residues in the CDR3. V was trimmed by 6 bases and J by 12 bases, leaving 18 bases between them. Germline V gene data show CDR1 as SGHAT and CDR2 as FQNNGV. Here the CDR3 DNA reads TGTGCCAGCAGTCTACAAGAAGAACCAGGGCAGTTCTTC. Its translation: CASSLQEEPGQFF.

The chain links TRBV7-3 to TRBJ2-5; 10 bases are shared with TRBD1. This CDR3 comprises 16 residues. Germline CDR1 and CDR2: SGHTA and FQGTGA. The ends lost 0 bases at V and 5 bases at J; junction bases unmatched: 6. The CDR3 DNA is TGTGCCAGCAGCTTAACGGGTGACAGGGGGCGGGAGACCCAGTACTTC. Its protein product is CASSLTGDRGRETQYF.